This TCR beta chain was identified in a study of shared clonotypes between healthy human individuals. Some clones are missing from TCRdb's copy, which holds only in-frame ones; the method was immunoSEQ multiplex PCR. The table has about 2,500,000 clones, around 94% seen once. Germline assignment: CDR1 MNHNS and CDR2 SASEGT. This CDR3 is 15 amino acids long. V was shortened by 2 bases and J by 1 base, with 11 bases between the two germline ends. The genes are TRBV6-1 and TRBJ1-1; no firm D call. The sequence was obtained from a man between 18 and 35 years old in good health. Sequencing was done on a sample of naive CD4+ T cells sorted from blood. Subset indicated: CD45RA+ positively selected. Here the CDR3 reads CASSEFRFSNTEAFF. Here the CDR3 DNA reads TGTGCCAGCAGTGAATTTAGGTTCTCGAACACTGAAGCTTTCTTT.